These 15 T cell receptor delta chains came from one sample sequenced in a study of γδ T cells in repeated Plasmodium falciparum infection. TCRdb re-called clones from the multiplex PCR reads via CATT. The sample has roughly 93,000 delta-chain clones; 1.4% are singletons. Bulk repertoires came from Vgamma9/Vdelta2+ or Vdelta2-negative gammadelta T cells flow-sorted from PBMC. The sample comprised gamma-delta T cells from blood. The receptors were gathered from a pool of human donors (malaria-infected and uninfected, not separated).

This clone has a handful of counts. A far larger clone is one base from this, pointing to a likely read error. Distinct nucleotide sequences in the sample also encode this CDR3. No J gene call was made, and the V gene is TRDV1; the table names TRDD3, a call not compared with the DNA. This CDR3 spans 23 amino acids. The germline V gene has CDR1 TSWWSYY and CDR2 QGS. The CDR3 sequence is CALGEHVTYPGNWGILYTDKLIF. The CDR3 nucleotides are TGTGCTCTTGGGGAGCATGTAACCTACCCGGGGAACTGGGGGATACTGTACACCGATAAACTCATCTTC.

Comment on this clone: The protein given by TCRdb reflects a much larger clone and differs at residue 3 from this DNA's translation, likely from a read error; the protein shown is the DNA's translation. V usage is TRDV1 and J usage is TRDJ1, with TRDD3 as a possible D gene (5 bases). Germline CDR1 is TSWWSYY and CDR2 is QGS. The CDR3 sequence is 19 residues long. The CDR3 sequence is CARGELESSRSFITDKLIF. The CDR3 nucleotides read TGTGCTCGTGGGGAACTAGAGTCGTCCCGGTCCTTTATTACCGATAAACTCATCTTT.

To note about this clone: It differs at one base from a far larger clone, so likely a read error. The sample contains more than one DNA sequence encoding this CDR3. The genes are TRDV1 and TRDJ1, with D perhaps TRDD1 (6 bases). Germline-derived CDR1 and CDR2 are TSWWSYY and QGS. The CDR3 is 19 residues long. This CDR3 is CALGEPSPNRRGRRAKLIF. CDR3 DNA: TGTGCCCTTGGGGAACCGAGTCCAAATAGGAGGGGCCGCCGGGCTAAACTCATCTTT.

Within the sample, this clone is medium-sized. The CDR3 is CAFAVLGDLTDKLIF. The CDR3 nucleotides read TGTGCCTTTGCCGTACTGGGGGACCTCACCGATAAACTCATCTTT. The J gene is TRDJ1, the V gene TRDV3, with 9 bases matching TRDD3. Germline V CDR1 and CDR2: TVYSNPD, GDNSRS (reference sequence). This CDR3 region has 15 residues. V dropped 2 bases and J dropped 1; count of bases not matched to a gene: 8.

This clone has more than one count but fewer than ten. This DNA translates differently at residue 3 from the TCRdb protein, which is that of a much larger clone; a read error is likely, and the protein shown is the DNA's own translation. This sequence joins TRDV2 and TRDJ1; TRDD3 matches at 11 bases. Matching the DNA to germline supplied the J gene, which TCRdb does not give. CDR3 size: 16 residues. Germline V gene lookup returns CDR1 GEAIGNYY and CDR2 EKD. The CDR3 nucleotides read TGTGCCCGTGAGGCTGGGGGATACCTCGGCACCGATAAACTCATCTTT. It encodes CAREAGGYLGTDKLIF.

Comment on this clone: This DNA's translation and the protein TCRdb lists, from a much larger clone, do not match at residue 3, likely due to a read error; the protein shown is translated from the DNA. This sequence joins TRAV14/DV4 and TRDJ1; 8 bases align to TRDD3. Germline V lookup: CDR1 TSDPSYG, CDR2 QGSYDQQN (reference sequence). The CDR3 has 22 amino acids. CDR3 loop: CAVREGVSYPYWGLPYTDKLIF. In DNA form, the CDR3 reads TGTGCAGTGAGAGAGGGAGTCTCCTACCCCTACTGGGGGTTACCCTACACCGATAAACTCATCTTT.

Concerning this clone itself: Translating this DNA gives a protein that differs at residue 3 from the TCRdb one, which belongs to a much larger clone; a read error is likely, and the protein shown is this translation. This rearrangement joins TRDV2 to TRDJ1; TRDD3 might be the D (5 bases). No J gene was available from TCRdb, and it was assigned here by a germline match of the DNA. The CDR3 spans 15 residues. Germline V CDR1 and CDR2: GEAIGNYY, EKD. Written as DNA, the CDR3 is TGTGCCCGTGACACCGACGGGGGGGACACCGATAAACTCATCTTT. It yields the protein CARDTDGGDTDKLIF.

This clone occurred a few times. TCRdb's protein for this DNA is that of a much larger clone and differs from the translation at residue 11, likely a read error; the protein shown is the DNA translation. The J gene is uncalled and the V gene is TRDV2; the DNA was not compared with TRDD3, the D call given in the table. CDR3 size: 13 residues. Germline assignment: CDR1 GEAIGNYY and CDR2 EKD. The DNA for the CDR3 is TGTGCCTGTGGGGGATACCCGACCGATAAACCCATCTTT. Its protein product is CACGGYPTDKPIF.

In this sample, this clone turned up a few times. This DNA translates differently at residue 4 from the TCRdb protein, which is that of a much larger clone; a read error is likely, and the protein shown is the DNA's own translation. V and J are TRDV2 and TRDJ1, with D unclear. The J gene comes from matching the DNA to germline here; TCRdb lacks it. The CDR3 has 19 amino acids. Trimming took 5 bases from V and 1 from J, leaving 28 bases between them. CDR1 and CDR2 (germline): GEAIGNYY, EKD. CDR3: CACGTSGPRRSLLTDKLIF. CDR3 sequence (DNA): TGTGCCTGTGGCACGTCTGGTCCCCGGCGGTCCTTACTCACCGATAAACTCATCTTT.

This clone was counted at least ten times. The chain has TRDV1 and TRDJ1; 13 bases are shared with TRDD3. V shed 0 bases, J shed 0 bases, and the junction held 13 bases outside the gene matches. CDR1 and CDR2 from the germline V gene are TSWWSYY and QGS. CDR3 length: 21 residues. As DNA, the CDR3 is TGTGCTCTTGGGGAACTAAACCTACTGGGGGATACGGGGCTATACACCGATAAACTCATCTTT. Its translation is CALGELNLLGDTGLYTDKLIF.

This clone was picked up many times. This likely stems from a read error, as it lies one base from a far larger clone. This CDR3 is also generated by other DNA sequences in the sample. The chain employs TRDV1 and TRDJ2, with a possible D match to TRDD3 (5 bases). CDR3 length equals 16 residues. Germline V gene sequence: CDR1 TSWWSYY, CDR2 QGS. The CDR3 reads CALGEWGCGRTAQLFF. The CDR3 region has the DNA TGTGCCCTTGGGGAATGGGGCTGTGGGAGGACAGCACAACTCTTCTTT.

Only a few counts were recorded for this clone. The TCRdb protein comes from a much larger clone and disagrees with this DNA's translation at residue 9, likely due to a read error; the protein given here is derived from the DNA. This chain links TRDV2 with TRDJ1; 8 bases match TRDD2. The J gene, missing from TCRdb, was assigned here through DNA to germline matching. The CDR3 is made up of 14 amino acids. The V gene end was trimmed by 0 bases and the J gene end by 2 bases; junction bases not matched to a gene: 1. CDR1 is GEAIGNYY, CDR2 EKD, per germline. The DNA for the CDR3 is TGTGCCTGTGACACCCTTCCTACTACCGATAAACTCATCTTT. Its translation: CACDTLPTTDKLIF.

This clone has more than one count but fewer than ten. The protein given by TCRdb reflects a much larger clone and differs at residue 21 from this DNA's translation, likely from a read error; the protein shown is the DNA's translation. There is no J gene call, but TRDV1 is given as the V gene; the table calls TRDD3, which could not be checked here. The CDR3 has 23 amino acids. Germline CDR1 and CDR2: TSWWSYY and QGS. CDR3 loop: CALGERGRIWGRRNPLEGAQPFF. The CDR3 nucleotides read TGTGCTCTTGGGGAACGGGGCCGAATCTGGGGGCGGCGAAATCCCCTCGAGGGAGCACAACCCTTCTTT.

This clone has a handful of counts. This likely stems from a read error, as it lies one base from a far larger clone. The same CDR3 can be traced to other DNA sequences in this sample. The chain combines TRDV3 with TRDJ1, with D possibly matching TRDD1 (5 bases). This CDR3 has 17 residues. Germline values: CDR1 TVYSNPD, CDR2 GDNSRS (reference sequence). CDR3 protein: CAFREGHALKYTDKLIF. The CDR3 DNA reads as TGTGCCTTTCGTGAGGGGCACGCCCTAAAATACACCGATAAACTCATCTTC.

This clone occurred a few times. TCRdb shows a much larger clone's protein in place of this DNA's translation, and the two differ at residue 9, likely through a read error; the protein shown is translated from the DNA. This CDR3 reads CACDTSWGSSTDKLIF. The DNA for the CDR3 is TGTGCCTGTGACACCTCCTGGGGGAGCTCCACCGATAAACTCATCTTT. The rearrangement links TRDV2 to TRDJ1, with 8 bases identical to TRDD3. The J gene, left out of TCRdb, was set here by checking the DNA against germline. V was clipped by 0 bases and J by 1 base; unmatched bases: 6. The CDR3 runs 16 residues. In germline, CDR1 is GEAIGNYY, CDR2 EKD.